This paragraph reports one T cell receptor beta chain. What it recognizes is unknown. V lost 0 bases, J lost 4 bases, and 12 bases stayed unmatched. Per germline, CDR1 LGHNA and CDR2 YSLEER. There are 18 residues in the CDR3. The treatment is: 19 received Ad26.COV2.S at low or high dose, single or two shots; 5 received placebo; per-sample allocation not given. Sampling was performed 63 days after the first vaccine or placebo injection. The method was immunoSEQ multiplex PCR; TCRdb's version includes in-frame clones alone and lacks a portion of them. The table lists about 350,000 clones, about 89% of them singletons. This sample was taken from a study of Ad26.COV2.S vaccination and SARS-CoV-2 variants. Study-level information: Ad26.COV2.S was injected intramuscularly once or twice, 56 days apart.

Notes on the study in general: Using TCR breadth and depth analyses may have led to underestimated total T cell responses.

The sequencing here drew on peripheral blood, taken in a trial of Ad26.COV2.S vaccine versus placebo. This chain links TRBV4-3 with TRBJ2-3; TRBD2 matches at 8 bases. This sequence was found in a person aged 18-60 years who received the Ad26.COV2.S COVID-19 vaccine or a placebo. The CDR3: CASSQEFAGGLRADTQYF. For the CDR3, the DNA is TGCGCCAGCAGCCAAGAATTTGCGGGGGGTTTACGGGCAGATACGCAGTATTTT.